This T cell receptor beta chain was captured in a study of follicular helper T cells after annual influenza vaccination. The method was immunoSEQ multiplex PCR; TCRdb's version includes in-frame clones alone and lacks a portion of them. The sample lists about 10,000 clones, about four fifths seen once, with around 0.35% in the top ten. The CDR3 runs 14 residues. Time point reported: 2014-2015 season, 7 days after vaccination. The sequence was obtained from an adult who received the influenza vaccine. Source: CXCR5- memory CD4+ T cells sorted from blood, taken 7 days after influenza vaccination. V is TRBV12-2 and J is TRBJ1-4. TRBV12-2 is recorded as a pseudogene. As DNA, the CDR3 is TGTGCAAGTCGCTCGAGGGGGGTGAATGAAAAACTGTTTTTT. Amino acids: CASRSRGVNEKLFF.